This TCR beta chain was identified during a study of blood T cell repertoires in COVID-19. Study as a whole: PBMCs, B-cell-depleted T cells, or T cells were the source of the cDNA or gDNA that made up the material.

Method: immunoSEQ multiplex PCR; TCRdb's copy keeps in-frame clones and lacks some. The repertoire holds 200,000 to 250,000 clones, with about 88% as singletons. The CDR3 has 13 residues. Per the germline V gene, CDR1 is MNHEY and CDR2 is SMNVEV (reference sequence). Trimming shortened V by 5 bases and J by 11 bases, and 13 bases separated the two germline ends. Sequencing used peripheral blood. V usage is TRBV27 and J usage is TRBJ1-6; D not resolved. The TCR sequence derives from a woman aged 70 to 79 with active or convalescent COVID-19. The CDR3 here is CASSIRGQAPLHF. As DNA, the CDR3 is TGTGCCAGCAGTATCCGGGGTCAGGCACCCCTCCACTTT.